What follows are 2 T cell receptor beta chains derived from one specimen sequenced in a study of somatic mutations in cytotoxic T cells in rheumatoid arthritis. Only in-frame clones appear in the TCRdb table, and some are missing; sequencing was by immunoSEQ multiplex PCR. The sample lists around 19,000 clones, over 70% occurring once. The specimen sequenced was CD8+ T cells sorted from blood. Receptor source: a man aged 55 to 70 in good health.

The chain employs TRBV11-3 and TRBJ2-1, with 8 bases that match TRBD2. V dropped 5 bases and J dropped 6; count of bases not matched to a gene: 9. Germline CDR1 is SGHNT and CDR2 is YENEEA. This CDR3 has 15 amino acids. The CDR3 nucleotides are TGTGCCAGCAGCCGGCGGGAGGCGGGGGGCAATGAGCAGTTCTTC. This sequence encodes CASSRREAGGNEQFF. Complete variable domain (other parts from reference TRBV11-3 and TRBJ2-1): EAGVVQSPRYKIIEKKQPVAFWCNPISGHNTLYWYLQNLGQGPELLIRYENEEAVDDSQLPKDRFSAERLKGVDSTLKIQPAELGDSAVYLCASSRREAGGNEQFFGPGTRLTVL.

This chain joins TRBV27 and TRBJ2-7, with D maybe TRBD2 (6 bases). CDR1 and CDR2 (germline): MNHEY, SMNVEV (reference sequence). The CDR3 is made up of 14 amino acids. Trimming took 2 bases from V and 2 from J, leaving 10 bases between them. The CDR3 spells CASSLRRDPYEQYF. As DNA, the CDR3 is TGTGCCAGCAGTTTACGGCGGGACCCCTACGAGCAGTACTTC.